This TCR beta chain comes out of a study of T-cell reconstitution after alpha-beta-depleted transplantation in children. The germline gives CDR1 SNHLY, CDR2 FYNNEI. Between the trimmed V and J ends, which lost 7 bases and 7 bases, there was a span of 18 bases. The CDR3 spans 14 residues. The TCRbeta library incorporated unique molecular identifiers. Via MiXCR, TCRdb re-called the PCR reads, giving one row per CDR3 protein. Of about 360,000 distinct CDR3 sequences in the sample, less than 15% were seen once. This clonotype has just a few counts. This TCR derives from a human donor who donated a stem cell graft to a child with Fanconi anemia. V gene TRBV2 combines with J gene TRBJ2-3; maybe TRBD2 (5 bases). The sample in question was PBMCs, obtained from the stem cell graft. The CDR3, as DNA: TGTGCCAGCAATCCCGGCGGTCCGGGGTATACGCAGTATTTT. Translation gives CASNPGGPGYTQYF. The full variable domain, with the rest looked up from reference TRBV2 and TRBJ2-3, is EPEVTQTPSHQVTQMGQEVILRCVPISNHLYFYWYRQILGQKVEFLVSFYNNEISEKSEIFDDQFSVERPDGSNFTLKIRSTKLEDSAMYFCASNPGGPGYTQYFGPGTRLTVL.